This T cell receptor (beta chain) was documented in a study of CD8 T cells in ankylosing spondylitis. Study-wide results and limits: With a CD8+ phenotype, disease-linked clones were relatively rare in peripheral blood. Ankylosing spondylitis blood appeared to carry a characteristic TCR beta motif of several highly homologous variants.

This clonotype occurred many times. The antigen is unknown. The CDR3 is 13 residues long. Trimming removed 3 bases at V and 0 bases at J, with 6 bases between. One entry per CDR3 protein, called by TCRdb with MiXCR from the 5' RACE reads. The sample holds over 600,000 distinct CDR3 sequences, under 20% seen once. This clonotype was sampled from a male donor with ankylosing spondylitis. The sequenced sample consisted of blood, either unsorted or a sorted T cell fraction (not recorded which). The chain uses TRBV12-3 or TRBV12-4 and TRBJ2-7; D call uncertain. The chain's CDR3 is CASSFANSYEQYF. DNA of the CDR3: TGTGCCAGCAGTTTTGCCAACTCCTACGAGCAGTACTTC.